Below are 2 T cell receptor beta chains sequenced from a single sample in a study of cytotoxic CD8 clonotypes in ibrutinib-treated CLL. Some clones are missing from TCRdb's copy, which holds only in-frame ones; the method was immunoSEQ multiplex PCR. The data contain roughly 180,000 clones, approximately 84% of them singletons. The starting material was PBMCs, obtained after 24 months of ibrutinib treatment. The receptor set was obtained from a human donor with chronic lymphocytic leukemia.

This clone was seen only once. V is TRBV6-6 and J is TRBJ2-7, with D hard to call. CDR1 MNHNY and CDR2 SVGAGI come from the germline V gene (reference sequence). CDR3 length equals 13 residues. V was shortened by 6 bases and J by 2 bases, with 11 bases between the two germline ends. The DNA of the CDR3 is TGTGCCAGCAGCCGCGGACGAACCTACGAGCAGTACTTC. This gives the protein CASSRGRTYEQYF.

The chain combines TRBV5-5 with TRBJ1-1; D gene ambiguous. Germline values: CDR1 SGHKS, CDR2 YYEKEE (reference sequence). This CDR3 is built from 13 residues. Trimming removed 4 bases from V and 2 bases from J, with 9 bases in between. Here the CDR3 reads CASSVGLNTEAFF. As DNA, the CDR3 is TGTGCCAGCAGCGTGGGATTAAACACTGAAGCTTTCTTT.